The 31 T cell receptor beta chains in this list originate from one sample, sequenced in a study of T cell repertoires in cytomegalovirus infection. TCRdb reanalysed the reads using MiXCR and keeps one entry per CDR3 protein. The sample consists of around 71,000 distinct CDR3 sequences, about 40% of them appearing once. These TCRs are of unknown antigen specificity. The material was CD8+ T cells from cultured PBMCs, obtained from culture after CMV antigen stimulation. These receptors came from a human donor in good health (CMV status not recorded). Some clones in this sample may be carry-over from other donors' samples.

The chain carries TRBV7-2 and TRBJ2-3, with 11 nucleotides matching TRBD1. The CDR3 covers 15 residues. Germline V gene lookup returns CDR1 SGHTA and CDR2 FQGNSA. V lost 4 bases and J lost 1; bases outside the gene matches: 1. The CDR3 is CASSWTGGGTDTQYF. For the CDR3, the DNA is TGTGCCAGCAGCTGGACAGGGGGCGGCACAGATACGCAGTATTTT.

This clonotype has more than one count but fewer than ten. The rearrangement joins TRBV7-9 to TRBJ1-2, with 9 bases fitting TRBD1. V lost 9 bases, J lost 2 bases, and 10 bases stayed unmatched. This CDR3 contains 15 residues. Germline V gives CDR1 SEHNR, CDR2 FQNEAQ (reference sequence). The CDR3 loop reads CASSGGTGPNYGYTF. CDR3 nucleotide sequence: TGTGCCAGTTCGGGAGGGACAGGGCCAAACTATGGCTACACCTTC.

V and J are TRBV6-2 or TRBV6-3 and TRBJ2-7; a weak D match, TRBD1 (6 bases). V was cut by 5 bases and J by 0 bases, with 11 bases left in between. This CDR3 is built from 14 residues. Germline V gene data show CDR1 as MNHEY and CDR2 as SVGEGT. The CDR3: CASSPPQGSYEQYF. The CDR3 coding sequence is TGTGCCAGCAGTCCTCCACAGGGCTCCTACGAGCAGTACTTC.

This chain links TRBV12-3 or TRBV12-4 with TRBJ1-2; 8 nucleotides match TRBD1. CDR3 length equals 13 residues. The J segment lost 6 bases and the V segment lost 2 bases, leaving 2 bases of the junction unmatched. CDR3: CASSLWTGNGYTF. The CDR3 DNA reads TGTGCCAGCAGTTTATGGACAGGGAATGGCTACACCTTC.

The chain is built from TRBV5-1 and TRBJ2-7; possibly TRBD1 or TRBD2 for D (6 bases each). This CDR3 comprises 15 residues. V lost 1 base and J 5 bases, leaving 16 bases between the germline ends. Germline CDR1 SGHRS, CDR2 YFSETQ. The CDR3 here is CASSLRGDSLDEQYF. CDR3 sequence (DNA): TGCGCCAGCAGCTTGAGGGGGGACTCCCTCGACGAGCAGTACTTC.

This clonotype came up many times. The V gene is TRBV7-9, the J gene TRBJ2-3, with 9 bases identical to TRBD2. The germline gives CDR1 SEHNR, CDR2 FQNEAQ (reference sequence). V gave up 4 bases and J gave up 0 bases; unmatched junction bases: 5. CDR3 length: 16 amino acids. The CDR3 here is CASSSTAGGSTDTQYF. CDR3 sequence (DNA): TGTGCCAGCAGCTCCACGGCGGGGGGGAGCACAGATACGCAGTATTTT.

The sample holds a few counts of this clonotype. The V and J genes are TRBV9 and TRBJ2-5, with D possibly TRBD2 on 7 matching bases. CDR3 length: 16 residues. Trimming stripped 0 bases from V and 9 bases from J, with 21 bases between. Germline CDR1 and CDR2: SGDLS and YYNGEE. The CDR3: CASSVAGGAAGGAQYF. CDR3 nucleotide sequence: TGTGCCAGCAGCGTAGCTGGGGGGGCCGCCGGGGGAGCCCAGTACTTC.

This clonotype occurred a few times. The chain joins TRBV12-3 or TRBV12-4 to TRBJ2-7, with D maybe TRBD2 (5 bases). CDR3 length: 13 residues. The V gene lost 10 bases and the J gene lost 5 bases, with 18 bases spanning the gap. The CDR3 DNA follows: TGTGCCACTCGCCCACGAGGGAGCCACGAGCAGTACTTC. Protein: CATRPRGSHEQYF.

This chain joins TRBV20-1 and TRBJ2-7, with D perhaps matching TRBD2 (6 bases). Germline lookup yields CDR1 DFQATT and CDR2 SNEGSKA (reference sequence). Trimming left V 1 base short and J 6 bases short, with 13 bases between. CDR3 size: 13 residues. The CDR3 DNA sequence: TGCAGTGCTAGAGGTGTCGGGGAGGTCGAGCAGTACTTC. Encoded protein: CSARGVGEVEQYF.

The chain recombines TRBV7-6 with TRBJ1-2; D perhaps matches TRBD1 (5 bases). Per the germline V gene, CDR1 is SGHVS and CDR2 is FNYEAQ. The CDR3 contains 16 residues. Trimming cost V 5 bases and J 5 bases, with 21 bases left between them. The CDR3 DNA reads TGTGCCAGCAGCCCCTTGCCGGGACCCCCGCGGTATGGCTACACCTTC. This sequence encodes CASSPLPGPPRYGYTF.

The sample holds one count of this clonotype. This chain joins TRBV4-1 and TRBJ2-1; 7 bases line up with TRBD2. V was pared by 1 base and J by 5 bases, with 5 bases of the junction left unmatched. The germline V gene encodes CDR1 MGHRA and CDR2 YSYEKL. The CDR3 is 15 residues long. CDR3: CASSQGRGINNEQFF. CDR3 DNA: TGCGCCAGCAGCCAAGGGCGGGGGATAAACAATGAGCAGTTCTTC.

The J gene is TRBJ1-1, the V gene TRBV6-5; the D gene is possibly TRBD1 (5 bases). Deletions cut 1 base from V and 6 bases from J, with 9 bases between. CDR1 and CDR2 from the germline V gene are MNHEY and SVGAGI. This CDR3 has 13 residues. CDR3 bases: TGTGCCAGCAGTTACTTCCAGGGATCTGAAGCTTTCTTT. It specifies CASSYFQGSEAFF.

The table lists this clonotype with many counts. The rearrangement joins TRBV7-3 to TRBJ2-5, with 7 bases lining up with TRBD2. V lost 1 base to trimming and J lost 5 bases; unmatched junction nucleotides: 7. Per the germline V gene, CDR1 is SGHTA and CDR2 is FQGTGA. The CDR3 runs to 15 residues. For the CDR3, the DNA is TGTGCCAGCAGCTTAAACGGGTTGGGGGGGGAGACCCAGTACTTC. It encodes CASSLNGLGGETQYF. Using reference TRBV7-3 and TRBJ2-5 for the parts outside the CDR3, the full variable domain is GAGVSQTPSNKVTEKGKYVELRCDPISGHTALYWYRQSLGQGPEFLIYFQGTGAADDSGLPNDRFFAVRPEGSVSTLKIQRTERGDSAVYLCASSLNGLGGETQYFGPGTRLLVL.

This clonotype was recorded many times. The rearrangement uses TRBV7-9 and TRBJ2-7; 11 bases fit TRBD2. The V gene end was trimmed by 6 bases and the J gene end by 0 bases; junction bases not matched to a gene: 7. The CDR3 totals 16 residues. Germline V gives CDR1 SEHNR, CDR2 FQNEAQ (reference sequence). CDR3 sequence (DNA): TGTGCCAGCAGTACTCCGGGACTAGCGGACTCCTACGAGCAGTACTTC. Translating it yields CASSTPGLADSYEQYF.

This clonotype has a handful of counts. The chain recombines TRBV6-2 or TRBV6-3 with TRBJ2-2; D unresolved. The CDR3 totals 12 residues. Trimming shortened V by 9 bases and J by 5 bases, and 10 bases separated the two germline ends. Germline V gene data show CDR1 as MNHEY and CDR2 as SVGEGT. CDR3 amino acids: CASLDGTGELFF. As DNA, the CDR3 is TGTGCCAGTTTGGATGGTACCGGGGAGCTGTTTTTT.

This clonotype appeared once. V and J are TRBV10-3 and TRBJ2-3; 10 bases line up with TRBD2. The germline V gene encodes CDR1 ENHRY and CDR2 SYGVKD. Germline trimming cut 0 bases from V and 6 bases from J; bases unmatched to any gene: 6. The CDR3 covers 16 residues. The CDR3 is CAISESRAGGADTQYF. CDR3 bases: TGTGCCATCAGTGAGTCGAGAGCGGGGGGGGCTGATACGCAGTATTTT.

The chain recombines TRBV9 with TRBJ1-1, with D tentatively TRBD1 (5 bases). The CDR3 has 13 amino acids. The germline gives CDR1 SGDLS, CDR2 YYNGEE. The V end lost 10 bases, the J end lost 4 bases, and 17 bases lay between the germline ends. The CDR3 here is CASGRGGTTEAFF. CDR3 sequence (DNA): TGTGCCTCCGGCCGGGGAGGGACCACTGAAGCTTTCTTT.

This clonotype was observed a handful of times. The rearrangement uses TRBV4-1 and TRBJ1-2, with a possible D match to TRBD1 (6 bases). This CDR3 spans 16 amino acids. Trimming removed 1 base at V and 3 bases at J, with 15 bases between. Germline V CDR1 and CDR2: MGHRA, YSYEKL. CDR3 loop: CASSQVSGGQDYGYTF. Here the CDR3 DNA reads TGCGCCAGCAGCCAAGTTAGCGGGGGGCAAGACTATGGCTACACCTTC.

The rearrangement uses TRBV28 and TRBJ1-5; D call uncertain. From germline, CDR1 is MDHEN and CDR2 SYDVKM. V lost 5 bases and J 1 base, leaving 9 bases between the germline ends. The CDR3 sequence is 14 residues long. Here the CDR3 DNA reads TGTGCCAGCAGTATGGGGATGAGCAATCAGCCCCAGCATTTT. Translation gives CASSMGMSNQPQHF.

About this clonotype itself: One end of the junction does not line up with germline, which may come from a read error. The CDR3 spells CASSYGRDSNF. CDR3 nucleotide sequence: TGTGCCAGCAGTTACGGAAGGGACAGCAACTTC. The chain joins TRBV6-2 or TRBV6-3 to TRBJ2-7; TRBD1 matches 7 bases. Germline V lookup: CDR1 MNHEY, CDR2 SVGEGT. The CDR3 has 11 residues.

The genes are TRBV7-2 and TRBJ2-3; no clear D. Trimming took off 6 bases at V and 0 bases at J, with 7 bases between the two ends. The CDR3 runs 13 residues. Germline values: CDR1 SGHTA, CDR2 FQGNSA. The CDR3 sequence is CASRLSSTDTQYF. The CDR3 region has the DNA TGTGCCAGCAGACTGAGTAGCACAGATACGCAGTATTTT.

The chain has TRBV28 and TRBJ1-5; TRBD1 aligns across 12 bases. The CDR3 contains 17 residues. The V gene end was trimmed by 11 bases and the J gene end by 2 bases; junction bases not matched to a gene: 13. The germline V gene has CDR1 MDHEN and CDR2 SYDVKM. CDR3 in DNA: TGTGCCGTAAAGGGACAGGGGGCTTTTGTTGGCAATCAGCCCCAGCATTTT. Its translation is CAVKGQGAFVGNQPQHF.

This clonotype has just a few counts. The genes are TRBV27 and TRBJ2-7, with D uncertain. CDR1 is MNHEY and CDR2 is SMNVEV in the germline V gene (reference sequence). V was shortened by 0 bases and J by 0 bases, with 9 bases between the two germline ends. This CDR3 region has 15 residues. The CDR3 DNA reads as TGTGCCAGCAGTTTATCCGGGCCCGACTCCTACGAGCAGTACTTC. Its protein is CASSLSGPDSYEQYF.

V is TRBV2 and J is TRBJ1-2; 8 nucleotides align to TRBD1. This CDR3 region has 14 residues. Per the germline V gene, CDR1 is SNHLY and CDR2 is FYNNEI. Trimming took 6 bases from V and 4 from J; bases not matched to a gene: 7. CDR3 nucleotides: TGTGCCAGCAGAGCAGGGGGCGGGGGCTATGGCTACACCTTC. This sequence encodes CASRAGGGGYGYTF. The whole variable domain, filled in from reference TRBV2 and TRBJ1-2, reads EPEVTQTPSHQVTQMGQEVILRCVPISNHLYFYWYRQILGQKVEFLVSFYNNEISEKSEIFDDQFSVERPDGSNFTLKIRSTKLEDSAMYFCASRAGGGGYGYTFGSGTRLTVV.

Here the CDR3 DNA reads TGTGCCAGTAGTACACGACAGGGGTGGGGGCATCAGCCCCAGCATTTT. This translates into CASSTRQGWGHQPQHF. The chain couples TRBV19 to TRBJ1-5; 8 bases match TRBD1. The CDR3 has 16 residues. Germline CDR1 LNHDA, CDR2 SQIVND (reference sequence). V lost 4 bases, J lost 5 bases, and 10 bases stayed unmatched.

V gene TRBV6-1 combines with J gene TRBJ2-5, with 9 bases aligning to TRBD1. The length of the CDR3 is 17 residues. The V and J ends lost 4 bases and 5 bases, in that order; junction bases with no gene match: 14. CDR1 is MNHNS and CDR2 is SASEGT in the germline V gene. CDR3 residues: CASSALPGTGIGETQYF. The CDR3 region has the DNA TGTGCCAGCAGTGCCCTTCCTGGGACAGGGATAGGGGAGACCCAGTACTTC.

The chain has TRBV7-9 and TRBJ2-7, with D perhaps TRBD2 (6 bases). This CDR3 contains 18 residues. Trimming took off 1 base at V and 1 base at J, with 20 bases between the two ends. Germline CDR1 is SEHNR and CDR2 is FQNEAQ (reference sequence). The CDR3 sequence is CASSLEVIRGGGSYEQYF. CDR3 nucleotide sequence: TGTGCCAGCAGCTTAGAGGTCATTCGGGGAGGCGGATCCTACGAGCAGTACTTC.

A few counts support this clonotype. The J gene is TRBJ2-3, the V gene TRBV4-1; no clear D. Per the germline V gene, CDR1 is MGHRA and CDR2 is YSYEKL. The CDR3 extends over 14 amino acids. Trimming stripped 0 bases from V and 2 bases from J, with 6 bases between. The CDR3 reads CASSQDNPTDTQYF. The CDR3, as DNA: TGCGCCAGCAGCCAAGACAACCCCACAGATACGCAGTATTTT.

The genes are TRBV7-9 and TRBJ2-1; the D is unclear. The CDR3 has 17 amino acids. Germline V gives CDR1 SEHNR, CDR2 FQNEAQ (reference sequence). The V and J ends lost 5 bases and 5 bases respectively, with 22 bases between them. The CDR3 nucleotides read TGTGCCAGCAGCCCCACTCTGAGGCGTACGGATGACAATGAGCAGTTCTTC. Its translation: CASSPTLRRTDDNEQFF.

In this sample, this clonotype turned up many times. This chain joins TRBV7-9 and TRBJ2-1; 9 nucleotides line up with TRBD1. CDR1 and CDR2 from the germline V gene are SEHNR and FQNEAQ (reference sequence). CDR3 length equals 17 residues. Trimming cost V 7 bases and J 0 bases; bases outside gene matches: 10. In nucleotides, the CDR3 is TGTGCCAGCACCGGATGGGGGACAGGGTTCTCCTACAATGAGCAGTTCTTC. Amino acid sequence: CASTGWGTGFSYNEQFF.

The table lists this clonotype with a count of one. The genes are TRBV28 and TRBJ2-3; weak D call: TRBD1 (6 bases). Deletions cut 6 bases from V and 0 bases from J, with 10 bases between. CDR3 size: 14 residues. The germline CDR1 and CDR2 sequences are MDHEN and SYDVKM. Written as DNA, the CDR3 is TGTGCCAGCAGCCGAGACAGGAGCACAGATACGCAGTATTTT. Translated, it gives CASSRDRSTDTQYF.